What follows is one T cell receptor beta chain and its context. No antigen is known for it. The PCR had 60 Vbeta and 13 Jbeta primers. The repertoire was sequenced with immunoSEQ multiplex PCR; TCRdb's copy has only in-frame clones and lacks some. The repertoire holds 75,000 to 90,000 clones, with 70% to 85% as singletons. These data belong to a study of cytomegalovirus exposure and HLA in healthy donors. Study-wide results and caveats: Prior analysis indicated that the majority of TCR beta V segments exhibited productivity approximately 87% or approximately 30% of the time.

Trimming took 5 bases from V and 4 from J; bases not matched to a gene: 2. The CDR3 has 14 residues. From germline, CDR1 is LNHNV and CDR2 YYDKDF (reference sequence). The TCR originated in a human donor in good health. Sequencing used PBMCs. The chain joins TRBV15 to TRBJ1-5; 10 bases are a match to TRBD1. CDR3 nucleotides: TGTGCCACCAGCCGGGACAGGGGTAATCAGCCCCAGCATTTT. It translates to CATSRDRGNQPQHF.